This passage covers 17 T cell receptor beta chains from one sample sequenced in a study of regulatory T cells in long-lasting Graves disease. Time point reported: persistent/refractory GD, antithyroid drugs over 5 years with positive TRAb. With RNA extracted from PBMCs as input, the TCR library was made. iRepertoire HTBI primers and Arm-PCR of CDR3 regions built TCR beta libraries. Via MiXCR, TCRdb re-called the multiplex PCR reads, giving one row per CDR3 protein. The repertoire holds some 470,000 distinct CDR3 sequences, with about a fifth as singletons. The specimen comprised peripheral blood mononuclear cells (PBMCs), sampled when the disease was refractory, from a patient treated with antithyroid drugs. These receptor sequences come from a female donor with Graves disease.

This clonotype was seen more than once but under ten times. The chain's CDR3 is CSAPDSPNAFF. The CDR3 nucleotides are TGCAGTGCTCCGGACAGCCCGAACGCTTTCTTT. The chain combines TRBV20-1 with TRBJ1-1; maybe TRBD1 (6 bases). Germline assignment: CDR1 DFQATT and CDR2 SNEGSKA (reference sequence). CDR3 size: 11 residues. V lost 5 bases and J 11 bases, leaving 15 bases between the germline ends.

This clonotype was seen at least ten times. The chain links TRBV2 to TRBJ2-5; 9 nucleotides match TRBD1. This CDR3 spans 14 amino acids. Germline CDR1 reads SNHLY; CDR2 reads FYNNEI. The trim removed 8 bases at V and 5 bases at J, leaving 9 bases unmatched. As DNA, the CDR3 is TGTGCCAGCTCCCGGACAGGGGCCACGGAGACCCAGTACTTC. Protein sequence: CASSRTGATETQYF.

There are many counts of this clonotype. This sequence joins TRBV28 and TRBJ2-7; TRBD1 matches at 10 bases. The CDR3 contains 16 residues. Germline CDR1 MDHEN, CDR2 SYDVKM. The V gene end was trimmed by 4 bases and the J gene end by 3 bases; junction bases not matched to a gene: 9. CDR3 sequence (DNA): TGTGCCAGCAGTTCCCAATCCGGGACAGGGGTCTACGAGCAGTACTTC. Translating it yields CASSSQSGTGVYEQYF.

This clonotype was detected many times. V and J are TRBV28 and TRBJ1-5; D possibly corresponds to TRBD1 (6 bases). The V and J ends lost 2 bases and 0 bases respectively, with 14 bases between them. Germline V gene lookup returns CDR1 MDHEN and CDR2 SYDVKM. The CDR3 totals 17 residues. The CDR3 DNA reads TGTGCCAGCAGTTTAAGCGGGGGCCCGTATAGCAATCAGCCCCAGCATTTT. Encoded protein: CASSLSGGPYSNQPQHF.

The genes are TRBV11-2 and TRBJ2-5, with D possibly TRBD2 on 6 matching bases. In germline, CDR1 is SGHAT, CDR2 FQNNGV. Trimming cost V 2 bases and J 5 bases, with 12 bases left between them. The CDR3 has 14 residues. This CDR3 is CASSLKLEGETQYF. For the CDR3, the DNA is TGTGCCAGCAGCTTAAAGCTGGAGGGGGAGACCCAGTACTTC.

This clonotype was seen only a few times. The rearrangement uses TRBV7-9 and TRBJ2-5; 10 nucleotides line up with TRBD1. CDR1 and CDR2 from the germline V gene are SEHNR and FQNEAQ (reference sequence). CDR3 length equals 15 residues. V dropped 5 bases and J dropped 4; count of bases not matched to a gene: 7. The CDR3 DNA reads TGTGCCAGCAGCCCAATTGACAGGGGGCGAGAGACCCAGTACTTC. It yields the protein CASSPIDRGRETQYF.

The CDR3 coding sequence is TGCGCCAGCAGCCAACCTCAGACAGGGGAATATGGCTACACCTTC. Protein sequence: CASSQPQTGEYGYTF. The chain couples TRBV4-1 to TRBJ1-2, with 8 bases identical to TRBD1. Germline V CDR1 and CDR2: MGHRA, YSYEKL. The CDR3 is 15 amino acids. J was trimmed by 5 bases and V by 2 bases; bases with no gene match: 7.

This clonotype was observed a few times. CDR3 DNA sequence: TGTGCCAGCAGCTGGTCGGGCCCGTACGAGCAGTACTTC. Residues: CASSWSGPYEQYF. The chain has TRBV7-2 and TRBJ2-7; unclear D gene. Trimming left V 4 bases short and J 4 bases short, with 11 bases between. The CDR3 has 13 residues. Per germline, CDR1 SGHTA and CDR2 FQGNSA.

The V call is TRBV13, the J call TRBJ2-2; 7 bases agree with TRBD1. V was clipped by 5 bases and J by 5 bases; unmatched bases: 11. The CDR3 totals 16 residues. CDR1 and CDR2 from the germline V gene are PRHDT and FYEKMQ (reference sequence). CDR3 sequence reads: CASSEGTEDLTGELFF. The CDR3 DNA sequence: TGTGCCAGCAGCGAAGGGACAGAGGATTTAACCGGGGAGCTGTTTTTT.

This clonotype was seen at least ten times. This chain joins TRBV5-1 and TRBJ2-7, with 8 bases lining up with TRBD2. CDR1 and CDR2 (germline): SGHRS, YFSETQ. V was pared by 6 bases and J by 7 bases, with 9 bases of the junction left unmatched. This CDR3 has 13 amino acids. The CDR3 DNA reads TGCGCCAGCAAGCGGGAGCCCGAAAGGGAGCAGTACTTC. Protein product: CASKREPEREQYF.

The CDR3 region is CASSRSGFNTGELFF. The CDR3, as DNA: TGTGCCAGCAGCCGGAGTGGGTTTAACACCGGGGAGCTGTTTTTT. The genes are TRBV5-8 and TRBJ2-2, with unresolved D. The CDR3 has 15 residues. Trimming left V 4 bases short and J 2 bases short, with 12 bases between. Germline CDR1 SGHTS, CDR2 YDEGEE.

CDR3 bases: TGCAGTGCTATGGGCAGGGCTAGCAATCAGCCCCAGCATTTT. Translating gives CSAMGRASNQPQHF. J is TRBJ1-5 and V is TRBV20-1, with a possible D match to TRBD1 (5 bases). The germline gives CDR1 DFQATT, CDR2 SNEGSKA (reference sequence). The CDR3 consists of 14 residues. The V gene lost 4 bases and the J gene lost 0 bases, with 10 bases spanning the gap.

Note on this clonotype: An end of the junction does not agree with germline; a read error may underlie this. The rearrangement joins TRBV12-3 or TRBV12-4 to TRBJ2-1; D gene ambiguous. This CDR3 spans 12 amino acids. CDR3 nucleotides: TGTGCCAGCAGTCTCTATTACAGTGAGCAGTTCTTC. It codes for CASSLYYSEQFF.

This clonotype was seen many times. The CDR3 region has the DNA TGTGCCAGCAGCCTCCTCCGACTCCCGTTCTATGGCTACACCTTC. It translates to CASSLLRLPFYGYTF. This chain connects TRBV28 to TRBJ1-2, with D uncertain. V was trimmed by 6 bases and J by 4 bases, leaving 18 bases between them. The germline gives CDR1 MDHEN, CDR2 SYDVKM. The CDR3 loop spans 15 amino acids.

This chain connects TRBV24-1 to TRBJ2-1; 9 nucleotides line up with TRBD2. Looked up from germline, CDR1 is KGHDR and CDR2 is SFDVKD. This CDR3 region has 16 residues. Trimming cost V 3 bases and J 6 bases; bases outside gene matches: 8. The CDR3 DNA reads TGTGCCACCAGTGATAATGGGCTAGCGGGATTCAATGAGCAGTTCTTC. Translated, it gives CATSDNGLAGFNEQFF.

There are many counts of this clonotype. The chain joins TRBV7-9 to TRBJ1-2; 7 bases match TRBD1. The V and J ends lost 6 bases and 4 bases, in that order; junction bases with no gene match: 5. The CDR3 runs to 13 residues. Germline values: CDR1 SEHNR, CDR2 FQNEAQ (reference sequence). CDR3 nucleotides: TGTGCCAGCAGTTCGGGACAGTTCTATGGCTACACCTTC. It is translated as CASSSGQFYGYTF.

This clonotype appeared many times. V gene TRBV28 combines with J gene TRBJ2-7, with a possible D match to TRBD1 (5 bases). The length of the CDR3 is 14 residues. Trimming took 5 bases from V and 1 from J, leaving 12 bases between them. Germline lookup yields CDR1 MDHEN and CDR2 SYDVKM. CDR3 loop: CASSLPQGSYEQYF. CDR3 in DNA: TGTGCCAGCAGTCTTCCTCAGGGATCCTACGAGCAGTACTTC.